These 5 T cell receptor beta chains share one sample of origin, sequenced in a study of T cells in tumors after PD-1 blockade. TCRdb keeps only in-frame clones here, not all; method: immunoSEQ multiplex PCR. The data contain fewer than 7,000 clones, 55% to 75% of them singletons. This material consisted of tumor tissue, taken before anti-PD-1 treatment. Source of these receptors: a human donor with basal cell carcinoma.

A few counts support this clone. This chain links TRBV5-1 with TRBJ2-3; weak D call: TRBD1 (6 bases). V dropped 0 bases and J dropped 3 bases, with 11 bases sitting between them. CDR1 and CDR2 from the germline V gene are SGHRS and YFSETQ. This CDR3 has 15 amino acids. This chain's CDR3 is CASSLALGATDTQYF. CDR3 in DNA: TGCGCCAGCAGCTTGGCTCTGGGGGCGACAGATACGCAGTATTTT.

The V and J genes are TRBV2 and TRBJ2-7, with TRBD2 as a possible D gene (6 bases). Germline CDR1 reads SNHLY; CDR2 reads FYNNEI. There are 13 residues in the CDR3. Trimming took 7 bases from V and 5 from J, leaving 15 bases between them. CDR3 nucleotides: TGTGCCAGCAATCTACTCGGGAGAAACGAGCAGTACTTC. Translating gives CASNLLGRNEQYF.

The chain employs TRBV9 and TRBJ2-7; unclear D gene. The CDR3 sequence is 14 residues long. Germline CDR1 SGDLS, CDR2 YYNGEE. V dropped 0 bases and J dropped 2 bases, with 9 bases sitting between them. CDR3 amino acids: CASSVDLGTYEQYF. CDR3 bases: TGTGCCAGCAGCGTAGATCTGGGGACCTACGAGCAGTACTTC.

The V call is TRBV6-5, the J call TRBJ2-7; D is possibly TRBD2 (5 bases). This CDR3 region has 15 residues. V lost 10 bases and J 2 bases, leaving 21 bases between the germline ends. CDR1 MNHEY and CDR2 SVGAGI come from the germline V gene. Here the CDR3 reads CAIMGARGWTYEQYF. The CDR3 DNA is TGTGCCATCATGGGAGCCCGGGGTTGGACCTACGAGCAGTACTTC.

This chain joins TRBV5-4 and TRBJ2-1, with D perhaps TRBD1 (6 bases). V lost 6 bases to trimming and J lost 0 bases, with 13 bases between them. This CDR3 is 15 amino acids long. Germline loops: CDR1 SGHNT, CDR2 YYREEE (reference sequence). As DNA, the CDR3 is TGTGCCAGCAAATCTCAGGGGAGCTCCTACAATGAGCAGTTCTTC. This encodes CASKSQGSSYNEQFF.